Here is one T cell receptor beta chain with its context. This clone was seen ten or more times. Its specific antigen is unknown. Base qualities are not provided; no much larger clone lies one nucleotide away. This sample is drawn from a study of blood T cell repertoires in COVID-19 (TCRdb year 2020). Describing the broader study: The collaborator samples originated in the United States, Italy and Spain and spanned the acute and convalescent phases of COVID-19. The material from the prospective study consisted of cDNA or gDNA derived from T cells, B-cell-depleted T cells, or PBMCs. The dataset comprised deeply sampled blood TCRbeta repertoires from subjects exposed to, actively infected with, or recovered from COVID-19. The repertoires were released in a freely available public database meant as a resource for research on the immune response to SARS-CoV-2. Samples were obtained from the ongoing ImmuneRACE study (first 160 participants) and from over a thousand subjects provided by 6 global collaborators. The sample metadata nearly always contained a de-identified subject ID, COVID-19 status, age in years and sex. Where available, HLA class I and class II types were obtained from metadata supplied by the sample provider rather than from assay-based typing.

Participants in the prospective study were enrolled through a virtual design, were aged about 18 to 100 years, and lived in approximately 24 United States geographic areas. In the prospective study, cohorts were assigned on the basis of participant-reported clinical history obtained from a screening survey and a study questionnaire. Mobile phlebotomists in the prospective study collected whole blood, serum and a nasopharyngeal or oropharyngeal swab from every participant. Over a roughly 2-month period, participants in the prospective study had the option of providing additional blood draws and questionnaires. Before DNA extraction, prospective study blood samples were shipped either frozen or at room temperature. General study outcomes and caveats: The amount of clinical and demographic metadata varied by source and participant and was provided uncurated.

TCRbeta CDR3 regions were amplified from genomic DNA using the immunoSEQ Assay, a bias-controlled multiplex PCR. As for the original processing: Nucleated cell counts per sample were estimated from amplification of reference gene primers within the assay. Sequence reads were collapsed and filtered to measure the absolute abundance of every unique TCRbeta CDR3 rearrangement. For each sample, productive Simpson clonality was calculated as the square root of Simpson's diversity index over productive rearrangements. Here the immuneACCESS table is served through TCRdb, limited to in-frame sequences with V and J called. Missing clones are a known gap in these copies; in checked studies unresolved V genes cover under half, and the rest lacks a known reason. The D gene and trimming were derived from the DNA, and the V and J assignments and clone size from that table. This sample is represented by over 200,000 clones; approximately 80% of them were singletons. Clones ranked in the top ten supply 8% to 9.5% of the sample.

V and J are truncated by 3 bases and 5 bases respectively, leaving an intervening sequence of 4 bases. The CDR3 goes from the cysteine to the phenylalanine over 11 residues. Only the CDR3 DNA stays, 33 bases, in frame from base 1. CDR1 and CDR2 are read off the germline V gene (reference sequence) as LNHDA and SQIVND. The TCR sequence derives from a woman in her forties or fifties with acute COVID-19. Recombination connected TRBV19 to TRBJ2-5, with no D gene named confidently. The specimen sequenced was PBMCs or T cells enriched from blood (not recorded which). CDR3 loop: CASSIAETQYF. Read as DNA, the sequence is TGTGCCAGTAGTATCGCGGAGACCCAGTACTTC.